These 16 T cell receptor beta chains share one sample of origin, sequenced in a study of identical twins. TCRdb redid the calling of the 5' RACE reads with MiXCR, one entry per CDR3 protein. The top ten hold 0.98% of the sample, which has 450,000 to 500,000 distinct CDR3 sequences, around an eighth seen once. A further study also used this sample, focusing on yellow fever vaccine responses in identical twins.

Sample: CD4+ T cells sorted from blood. Every receptor here comes from a woman under 30 in good health.

The chain couples TRBV7-9 to TRBJ2-5; a weak D match, TRBD2 (5 bases). V was clipped by 6 bases and J by 2 bases, with 16 bases between them. The CDR3 runs 15 residues. The V gene's germline CDR1 is SEHNR and CDR2 FQNEAQ (reference sequence). CDR3 region: CASRAGSRGQETQYF. In DNA form, the CDR3 reads TGTGCCAGCAGGGCCGGGTCCAGAGGGCAAGAGACCCAGTACTTC.

This clonotype was picked up many times. CDR3: CAISDFGNTEAFF. The DNA for the CDR3 is TGTGCCATCAGTGATTTTGGGAACACTGAAGCTTTCTTT. The V and J genes are TRBV10-3 and TRBJ1-1; D gene ambiguous. Trimming stripped 3 bases from V and 1 base from J, with 6 bases between. This CDR3 has 13 residues. The V gene's germline CDR1 is ENHRY and CDR2 SYGVKD.

This clonotype was picked up many times. This chain links TRBV5-1 with TRBJ1-2; D gene unclear. The germline gives CDR1 SGHRS, CDR2 YFSETQ. V lost 0 bases, J lost 6 bases, and 12 bases lay in between. This CDR3 has 14 amino acids. CDR3 sequence: CASSLETKYHGYTF. DNA of the CDR3: TGCGCCAGCAGCTTGGAAACCAAGTATCATGGCTACACCTTC. Supplemented by reference TRBV5-1 and TRBJ1-2, the full variable domain reads KAGVTQTPRYLIKTRGQQVTLSCSPISGHRSVSWYQQTPGQGLQFLFEYFSETQRNKGNFPGRFSGRQFSNSRSEMNVSTLELGDSALYLCASSLETKYHGYTFGSGTRLTVV.

The sample holds many counts of this clonotype. V usage is TRBV20-1 and J usage is TRBJ1-4; TRBD1 might be the D (6 bases). The CDR3 runs 14 residues. The V gene lost 6 bases and the J gene lost 0 bases, with 11 bases spanning the gap. CDR1 and CDR2 (germline): DFQATT, SNEGSKA (reference sequence). The CDR3 region is CSANRAPTNEKLFF. CDR3 bases: TGCAGTGCAAACAGGGCTCCAACTAATGAAAAACTGTTTTTT.

This clonotype has at least ten counts. The genes are TRBV12-3 or TRBV12-4 and TRBJ2-6, with D maybe TRBD1 (6 bases). CDR3 length: 15 amino acids. The V and J ends lost 6 bases and 4 bases respectively, with 13 bases between them. The CDR3: CASSRGGSGANVLTF. As DNA, the CDR3 is TGTGCCAGCAGCCGAGGGGGATCCGGGGCCAACGTCCTGACTTTC.

This clonotype occurred a few times. This chain connects TRBV7-9 to TRBJ2-1; D is possibly TRBD1 (8 bases). Looked up from germline, CDR1 is SEHNR and CDR2 is FQNEAQ (reference sequence). The CDR3 is 15 amino acids. V was pared by 1 base and J by 7 bases, with 14 bases between. This CDR3 is CASSLVTGGENEQFF. CDR3 bases: TGTGCCAGCAGCTTAGTTACAGGGGGGGAAAATGAGCAGTTCTTC. The whole variable domain, filled in from reference TRBV7-9 and TRBJ2-1, reads DTGVSQNPRHKITKRGQNVTFRCDPISEHNRLYWYRQTLGQGPEFLTYFQNEAQLEKSRLLSDRFSAERPKGSFSTLEIQRTEQGDSAMYLCASSLVTGGENEQFFGPGTRLTVL.

The rearrangement uses TRBV7-2 and TRBJ2-3, with no clear D. This CDR3 has 14 amino acids. The germline V gene has CDR1 SGHTA and CDR2 FQGNSA. V shed 0 bases and J shed 4 bases, with 8 bases lying between them. The CDR3 loop is CASSLAGPSDTQYF. The CDR3 coding sequence is TGTGCCAGCAGCTTAGCGGGTCCCTCAGATACGCAGTATTTT.

The chain combines TRBV29-1 with TRBJ1-4; D unclear. This CDR3 comprises 13 residues. Germline V gives CDR1 SQVTM, CDR2 ANQGSEA. Trimming removed 1 base at V and 8 bases at J, with 11 bases between. CDR3 nucleotides: TGCAGCGTTGAAGGGCAGCAAGACGAAAAACTGTTTTTT. It specifies CSVEGQQDEKLFF.

This clonotype occurred a few times. This chain joins TRBV6-2 or TRBV6-3 and TRBJ2-7; D might be TRBD1 (6 bases). The CDR3 runs 15 residues. V shed 6 bases and J shed 3 bases, with 18 bases lying between them. Germline V gene sequence: CDR1 MNHEY, CDR2 SVGEGT. CDR3 nucleotides: TGTGCCAGCAGACCCCCCGGGCAGGGGATCTACGAGCAGTACTTC. This translates into CASRPPGQGIYEQYF.

The chain carries TRBV19 and TRBJ2-3, with TRBD2 as a possible D gene (5 bases). CDR1 and CDR2 (germline): LNHDA, SQIVND (reference sequence). This CDR3 region has 14 residues. Trimming left V 3 bases short and J 0 bases short, with 7 bases between. The CDR3 DNA reads as TGTGCCAGTAGTATTCAGCGGAGCACAGATACGCAGTATTTT. Protein sequence: CASSIQRSTDTQYF. The full variable domain, rest sourced from reference TRBV19 and TRBJ2-3, is DGGITQSPKYLFRKEGQNVTLSCEQNLNHDAMYWYRQDPGQGLRLIYYSQIVNDFQKGDIAEGYSVSREKKESFPLTVTSAQKNPTAFYLCASSIQRSTDTQYFGPGTRLTVL.

In its sample, this clonotype was seen once. The V gene is TRBV7-9, the J gene TRBJ2-7; TRBD2 aligns across 9 bases. With V trimmed by 0 bases and J by 4 bases, 7 bases remained unmatched. The CDR3 totals 16 residues. In germline, CDR1 is SEHNR, CDR2 FQNEAQ (reference sequence). The DNA of the CDR3 is TGTGCCAGCAGCTTAGCGCTAGCGGGGTTCACGTACGAGCAGTACTTC. This translates into CASSLALAGFTYEQYF.

The chain couples TRBV25-1 to TRBJ2-5, with 8 bases fitting TRBD1. The CDR3 extends over 15 amino acids. Losses at the gene ends were 4 bases for V and 4 bases for J; bases not matched to a gene: 8. Germline V lookup: CDR1 MGHDK, CDR2 SYGVNS. The CDR3 protein is CASSGSDRAVETQYF. The CDR3, as DNA: TGTGCCAGCAGTGGTTCGGACAGGGCGGTAGAGACCCAGTACTTC.

This clonotype was found many times. This chain connects TRBV7-8 to TRBJ2-7; 8 nucleotides align to TRBD1. The CDR3 runs to 16 residues. CDR1 is SGHVS, CDR2 FQNEAQ, per germline. The J segment lost 3 bases and the V segment lost 3 bases, leaving 10 bases of the junction unmatched. The CDR3 reads CASSFMSRGLVYEQYF. Here the CDR3 DNA reads TGTGCCAGCAGCTTCATGTCCAGGGGGCTAGTCTACGAGCAGTACTTC. Variable domain in full (rest from reference TRBV7-8 and TRBJ2-7): GAGVSQSPRYKVAKRGQDVALRCDPISGHVSLFWYQQALGQGPEFLTYFQNEAQLDKSGLPSDRFFAERPEGSVSTLKIQRTQQEDSAVYLCASSFMSRGLVYEQYFGPGTRLTVT.

This clonotype was picked up many times. The CDR3 is CASSNQGSYEQYF. As DNA, the CDR3 is TGCGCCAGCAGCAACCAGGGCTCCTACGAGCAGTACTTC. V usage is TRBV5-1 and J usage is TRBJ2-7, with a possible D match to TRBD1 (5 bases). Germline V gene sequence: CDR1 SGHRS, CDR2 YFSETQ. The CDR3 length is 13 residues. V was clipped by 4 bases and J by 0 bases, with 8 bases between them.

This clonotype was seen a few times. The chain couples TRBV6-1 to TRBJ2-1; 7 bases line up with TRBD1. With V trimmed by 3 bases and J by 7 bases, 9 bases remained unmatched. Germline-derived CDR1 and CDR2 are MNHNS and SASEGT. The CDR3 extends over 15 amino acids. The CDR3 DNA follows: TGTGCCAGCAGTGAGATGATTGGCAGGGGGAATGAGCAGTTCTTC. Its protein product is CASSEMIGRGNEQFF.

The rearrangement uses TRBV9 and TRBJ2-2; no clear D. The length of the CDR3 is 14 residues. From germline, CDR1 is SGDLS and CDR2 YYNGEE. V dropped 0 bases and J dropped 8 bases, with 11 bases sitting between them. This chain's CDR3 is CASSVVSFSGELFF. CDR3 nucleotides: TGTGCCAGCAGCGTAGTGAGTTTTTCTGGGGAGCTGTTTTTT.